Sequencing of this TCR beta chain was carried out in a study of blood T cell repertoires in COVID-19 (dated by TCRdb to between 2020 and 2021). Some background on the complete study: Samples covering the acute and convalescent phases of COVID-19 were provided by collaborators in the United States, Italy and Spain. Nearly every sample came with metadata listing a de-identified subject ID, COVID-19 status, age in years and sex. Where available, HLA class I and class II types were taken from metadata supplied by the sample provider and were not determined by assay-based typing. The samples were drawn from the first 160 participants of the ongoing ImmuneRACE study and from about 1,200 subjects provided by 6 global collaborators. A freely available public database, intended as a resource for researchers studying the immune response to SARS-CoV-2, is where the repertoires were released. The dataset comprised deeply sampled blood TCRbeta repertoires from subjects exposed to, actively infected with, or recovered from COVID-19. The material from the prospective study consisted of cDNA or gDNA derived from T cells, B-cell-depleted T cells, or PBMCs. Study-wide findings and limitations: Clinical and demographic metadata were provided uncurated, with the amount varying by source and participant.

The cysteine opens and the phenylalanine closes a CDR3 of 15 amino acids. The kept DNA is CDR3 alone, 45 bases in frame from the first base. The junction shows trimming of 3 bases on V and 4 bases on J, and the gene matches do not reach 5 bases of it. The germline V gene supplies CDR1 SGHNT and CDR2 YENEEA. TCRbeta CDR3 regions were amplified from genomic DNA by means of the immunoSEQ Assay, a bias-controlled multiplex PCR. In the original analysis: Within the assay, amplification of reference gene primers was used to estimate how many nucleated cells each sample contained. To quantify the absolute abundance of each unique TCRbeta CDR3 rearrangement, sequence reads were collapsed and filtered. For each sample, productive Simpson clonality was calculated by taking the square root of Simpson's diversity index across productive rearrangements. Sourced from immuneACCESS, this table was stored by TCRdb with only in-frame sequences that have V and J called. A share of the clones is absent; for the studies checked, an unresolved V gene accounts for under half, and the remainder has no known explanation. D and trimming come from the DNA, and the V and J calls and clone size come from that table. Within this sample are some 70,000 clones, with 76% of them counted one time only. The ten largest account for 15% of the sample.

In Seattle, one collaborating source enrolled patients while the infection was active and tracked those patients longitudinally over the course of disease. Each collaborating institution followed its own protocols to collect whole blood in K2EDTA tubes. For TCRbeta analysis, collaborators shipped samples as frozen whole blood, isolated PBMCs, or DNA extracted from either of those sample types. Note on this clone: This receptor's antigen is unknown. No quality values exist for individual bases; no much larger clone is one base distant.

The TCR sequence derives from a man aged 55 to 70 with COVID-19, enrolled during active disease. The receptor chain draws on TRBV11-3 and TRBJ2-3; a stretch of 9 junction bases matches TRBD2. The sequenced material came from peripheral blood. The CDR3 is CASSFRAGGPDTQYF. The bases are TGTGCCAGCAGCTTCCGTGCGGGAGGGCCAGATACGCAGTATTTT.